This T cell receptor beta chain stems from a study of OX40 agonist ivuxolimab in advanced cancers. Regarding the research as a whole: Ivuxolimab was a fully human IgG2 agonistic monoclonal antibody targeting the costimulatory receptor OX40 (CD134). Intravenous ivuxolimab was administered to patients every 2 weeks at six dose levels: 0.01, 0.1, 0.3, 1.5, 3 and 10 mg/kg. Among the roughly 52 dose-escalation patients, 19 had hepatocellular carcinoma, roughly 15 melanoma, 9 renal cell carcinoma and 9 head and neck cancer. In the dose-escalation cohort, over 65% of patients were male, and the mean age was roughly 60 years, with a range of about 20 to 79. Patients were allowed to have had prior anti-PD-1, anti-PD-L1 or anti-CTLA-4 therapy, and 40% of the dose-escalation patients had been treated with checkpoint inhibitors. Three dose-escalation patients achieved partial responses, one with hepatocellular carcinoma and two with cutaneous melanoma. The purpose of peripheral TCRbeta sequencing was to test whether ivuxolimab changed TCR sequence diversity and led to clonal T-cell expansion. The paper reports the monotherapy dose-escalation portion (N ≈ 50 patients) of the phase I ivuxolimab trial. Findings and caveats that apply to the study as a whole: Clonal expansion of both CD4+ and CD8+ blood T cells was observed from baseline to week 6 at doses 0.1 to 3.0 mg/kg. Partial responders in the 0.1-3.0 mg/kg groups had among the lowest normalized peripheral clonal expansion, especially among CD8+ T cells. On average, CD8+ T cells showed more expanded clones than CD4+ T cells after ivuxolimab. The antigen specificity of the peripheral T cells that underwent clonal expansion was not determined. Low levels of normalized T-cell clonal expansion were also seen in some patients who did not respond.

Patients with a history of autoimmune disease or receiving systemic immunosuppression were excluded from the trial. In every dose cohort, peripheral blood was drawn for TCR sequencing at baseline, cycle 4 day 1, and cycle 7 day 1. The samples were taken from a phase I, first-in-human, multicenter, open-label dose-escalation trial of ivuxolimab. The trial enrolled adults with locally advanced or metastatic head and neck squamous cell, hepatocellular, melanoma or renal cell carcinoma. Before TCR sequencing, CD4+ and CD8+ T cells were separately sorted from peripheral blood. The trim is 0 bases for V and 2 bases for J, with a gap of 9 bases between the germline ends. The germline V gene yields SGHDT for CDR1 and YYEEEE for CDR2. The CDR3 starts with the cysteine, ends with the phenylalanine, and has 14 residues. Left in the record is the CDR3 DNA by itself, 42 bases read in frame from the first base.

For sequencing of the TCRbeta CDR3 region, genomic DNA was extracted from the sorted cells. TCRbeta CDR3 regions were sequenced using the immunoSEQ Assay. Drawn from immuneACCESS, this table holds only the in-frame rearrangements with V and J called that TCRdb kept. Clones are partly lost; checked studies trace under half to an unresolved V gene and leave the rest unexplained. For this sample there are some 52,000 clones; approximately 95% appear just once. Around 25% of the sample goes to the ten largest clones. This clone has just one count. Its antigen specificity is not known. One base away there is no much larger clone; base qualities are not given.

The chain links TRBV5-6 with TRBJ2-7, with the identity of the D gene unclear. The source was CD4+ or CD8+ T cells sorted from blood, collected in a trial of the OX40 agonist ivuxolimab. This receptor was taken from an adult with an advanced solid tumor such as melanoma, head and neck, liver or kidney cancer. The sequenced DNA: TGTGCCAGCAGCTTGGAAGTAGTCCCCTACGAGCAGTACTTC. This yields the protein CASSLEVVPYEQYF.